This T cell receptor beta chain was sequenced in a study of T-cell memory formation after mild COVID-19. TCRdb ran MiXCR on the 5' RACE reads and lists one entry per CDR3 protein. The profile covers roughly 40,000 distinct CDR3 sequences, with 7.3% appearing a single time and 1.4% to 1.5% taken by the ten largest. The ends were cut back, 0 bases at V and 7 bases at J, with 16 bases in the middle. The V gene's germline CDR1 is LGHDT and CDR2 YNNKEL (reference sequence). The CDR3 spans 15 residues. Study findings and constraints: There were some responding clones in pre-infection memory, which suggested that cross-reactive memory had joined.

This clonotype has at least ten counts. The antigen is unknown. The source material was PBMCs or a T cell subset sorted from them (not recorded which). The clonotype was recovered from a man younger than 35 who had mild COVID-19 (a few samples of this study predate the infection). Cell type and time point are not known. This chain uses TRBV3-1 with TRBJ2-7, with D possibly being TRBD2 (5 bases). In DNA, the CDR3 is TGTGCCAGCAGCCAAGATCGCACAGCGGCGAGAGAGCAGTACTTC. This sequence encodes CASSQDRTAAREQYF.